This TCR beta chain was profiled in a study of T cells in Graves' hyperthyroidism and ophthalmopathy. Worth noting for this clonotype: Its antigen is undetermined.

The definition of stable Graves' hyperthyroidism was no ophthalmopathy progression within 18 months. Diagnostic decisions used clinical symptoms, serum thyroxine and TRAb, thyroid ultrasound and orbital computed tomography. TCR beta CDR3 sequences were amplified from RNA transcripts. A set of HTBI primers served as the primers for a first-round RT-PCR of the TCR CDR3. A single record per CDR3 protein comes from TCRdb applying MiXCR to the multiplex PCR reads. The table shows 150,000 to 200,000 distinct CDR3 sequences, with approximately 15% occurring only once. The CDR3 is 15 residues long. Germline loops: CDR1 DFQATT, CDR2 SNEGSKA (reference sequence). V was cut by 0 bases and J by 5 bases, with 13 bases left in between. Study results and caveats: Ophthalmopathy prediction by the model preceded onset by a median roughly 6 months. Most clonotypes expanded in thyroid above 0.001 were likewise present in blood.

This TCR was recovered from a woman in her forties or fifties with Graves' hyperthyroidism. Sample: blood. V gene TRBV20-1 combines with J gene TRBJ2-2, with a possible D match to TRBD2 (6 bases). The CDR3 reads CSARDRGSKTGELFF. CDR3 sequence (DNA): TGCAGTGCTAGAGACCGGGGGAGTAAAACCGGGGAGCTGTTTTTT.